The next 20 T cell receptor beta chains were all read from a single sample in a study of early T cells in non-severe SARS-CoV-2 infection. TCRdb used MiXCR to reprocess the 5' RACE reads, holding one entry per CDR3 protein. The sample holds about 71,000 distinct CDR3 sequences, around 11% seen once. The sample here was whole blood, taken at baseline. Receptors originate from an adult who was a healthcare worker with PCR-confirmed SARS-CoV-2 infection or an uninfected control (not recorded which).

This clonotype was recorded many times. The chain combines TRBV6-2 or TRBV6-3 with TRBJ2-3; possible D gene TRBD1, 5 bases. This CDR3 region has 13 residues. From germline, CDR1 is MNHEY and CDR2 SVGEGT. Trimming took 7 bases from V and 3 from J, leaving 11 bases between them. The CDR3 region is CASKKQDTDTQYF. The CDR3 region has the DNA TGTGCCAGCAAAAAACAGGATACAGATACGCAGTATTTT.

This clonotype was counted between two and nine times. The V and J genes are TRBV10-3 and TRBJ2-3, with a tentative D call TRBD1 (6 bases). Looked up from germline, CDR1 is ENHRY and CDR2 is SYGVKD. This CDR3 has 14 amino acids. V was clipped by 4 bases and J by 4 bases, with 12 bases between them. CDR3 region: CAISVYREPDTQYF. The CDR3 nucleotides are TGTGCCATCAGTGTATACAGGGAACCAGATACGCAGTATTTT.

This clonotype has only a few counts. This rearrangement joins TRBV27 to TRBJ2-3; D might be TRBD1 or TRBD2, each matching 6 bases. Per the germline V gene, CDR1 is MNHEY and CDR2 is SMNVEV (reference sequence). The CDR3 consists of 14 residues. V lost 4 bases and J 6 bases, leaving 14 bases between the germline ends. The CDR3 reads CASSWDSRGDTQYF. The CDR3 nucleotides are TGTGCCAGCAGTTGGGACTCCAGGGGCGATACGCAGTATTTT.

This clonotype was detected only a few times. The rearrangement joins TRBV28 to TRBJ2-5; D is ambiguous. V lost 2 bases and J 1 base, leaving 17 bases between the germline ends. Germline values: CDR1 MDHEN, CDR2 SYDVKM. The length of the CDR3 is 17 residues. In DNA form, the CDR3 reads TGTGCCAGCAGTTTAAACAGACGCGGAGACCGCCAAGAGACCCAGTACTTC. This translates into CASSLNRRGDRQETQYF.

This clonotype was observed a few times. The rearrangement links TRBV6-1 to TRBJ1-2; D possibly corresponds to TRBD1 (5 bases). Germline loops: CDR1 MNHNS, CDR2 SASEGT. The ends were cut back, 3 bases at V and 7 bases at J, with 15 bases in the middle. The CDR3 has 14 residues. The CDR3 coding sequence is TGTGCCAGCAGTGAGAGGGGTTCCTCTATTGGCTACACCTTC. Its protein product is CASSERGSSIGYTF.

This chain links TRBV4-1 with TRBJ1-6, with D unclear. With 3 bases removed from V and 6 bases from J, the gap between germline ends came to 6 bases. Germline V lookup: CDR1 MGHRA, CDR2 YSYEKL. The CDR3 sequence is 13 residues long. CDR3 in DNA: TGCGCCAGCAGCCAGCCTTTTAATTCACCCCTCCACTTT. This codes for CASSQPFNSPLHF.

At least ten counts were recorded for this clonotype. The rearrangement joins TRBV7-9 to TRBJ2-3, with D unresolved. The germline CDR1 and CDR2 sequences are SEHNR and FQNEAQ (reference sequence). The CDR3 spans 13 residues. Trimming left V 9 bases short and J 1 base short, with 11 bases between. The CDR3 DNA reads TGTGCCAGTTACGGCCTCCGCACAGATACGCAGTATTTT. Its protein is CASYGLRTDTQYF.

In its sample, this clonotype was seen a few times. The rearrangement links TRBV7-2 to TRBJ2-5, with 11 bases that match TRBD1. With 4 bases clipped from V and 6 bases from J, the junction kept 10 bases outside the gene matches. The CDR3 totals 16 residues. Germline CDR1 and CDR2: SGHTA and FQGNSA. The CDR3 nucleotides read TGTGCCAGCAGCTGGGAAGGGACAGGGGGTTTAAAGACCCAGTACTTC. Its translation is CASSWEGTGGLKTQYF.

As regards this clonotype: At one end, the junction sequence differs from germline, possibly due to a read error. This chain uses TRBV10-2 with TRBJ2-5, with TRBD2 matching over 9 bases. Germline V gives CDR1 WSHSY, CDR2 SAAADI. CDR3 size: 14 residues. The chain's CDR3 is CASSDVAGARTRDF. The CDR3 region has the DNA TGCGCCAGCAGTGATGTAGCGGGGGCCAGAACTAGGGACTTC.

This clonotype has at least ten counts. The V gene is TRBV7-8, the J gene TRBJ2-2; D is unclear. The germline V gene has CDR1 SGHVS and CDR2 FQNEAQ. The CDR3 has 12 residues. V lost 2 bases to trimming and J lost 6 bases, with 4 bases between them. The chain's CDR3 is CASSLFSGELFF. DNA of the CDR3: TGTGCCAGCAGCTTATTTTCCGGGGAGCTGTTTTTT.

This clonotype was detected ten times or more. The CDR3 nucleotides read TGTGCCAGCAGCTTAGCGGGCAGCACAGATACGCAGTATTTT. Translating it yields CASSLAGSTDTQYF. The rearrangement joins TRBV7-9 to TRBJ2-3, with D hard to call. CDR3 length: 14 residues. Per the germline V gene, CDR1 is SEHNR and CDR2 is FQNEAQ (reference sequence). The V gene lost 0 bases and the J gene lost 0 bases, with 4 bases spanning the gap. The full variable domain, in which reference TRBV7-9 and TRBJ2-3 provide the parts outside the CDR3, is DTGVSQNPRHKITKRGQNVTFRCDPISEHNRLYWYRQTLGQGPEFLTYFQNEAQLEKSRLLSDRFSAERPKGSFSTLEIQRTEQGDSAMYLCASSLAGSTDTQYFGPGTRLTVL.

V and J are TRBV11-2 and TRBJ2-7, with 8 bases fitting TRBD2. Trimming took 5 bases from V and 2 from J; bases not matched to a gene: 14. Germline-derived CDR1 and CDR2 are SGHAT and FQNNGV. The CDR3 contains 17 residues. The CDR3 DNA follows: TGTGCCAGCAGCCTCCCCCCGGGACTAGTGAGGCCCTACGAGCAGTACTTC. Its protein is CASSLPPGLVRPYEQYF.

The V and J genes are TRBV27 and TRBJ1-6; D gene ambiguous. Per the germline V gene, CDR1 is MNHEY and CDR2 is SMNVEV (reference sequence). The CDR3 contains 15 residues. V lost 3 bases to trimming and J lost 6 bases, with 12 bases between them. The CDR3 spells CASSLVYNGNSPLHF. CDR3 bases: TGTGCCAGCAGTTTGGTGTACAATGGTAATTCACCCCTCCACTTT.

This chain joins TRBV10-3 and TRBJ2-3; D gene uncertain. CDR3 size: 14 residues. V dropped 9 bases and J dropped 2 bases, with 15 bases sitting between them. The germline gives CDR1 ENHRY, CDR2 SYGVKD. CDR3 nucleotide sequence: TGTGCCATAGGTGGGCGAGCCCCCACAGATACGCAGTATTTT. This sequence encodes CAIGGRAPTDTQYF.

This clonotype has a count of ten or more. The chain combines TRBV19 with TRBJ1-1; no clear D gene. Germline V gene sequence: CDR1 LNHDA, CDR2 SQIVND (reference sequence). Between the trimmed V and J ends, which lost 7 bases and 0 bases, there was a span of 6 bases. The CDR3 has 12 amino acids. As DNA, the CDR3 is TGTGCCAGTACCAACATGAACACTGAAGCTTTCTTT. Its protein is CASTNMNTEAFF.

The chain employs TRBV14 and TRBJ2-5; D assignment may be TRBD1 or TRBD2 (5 bases each). The length of the CDR3 is 13 residues. V lost 2 bases, J lost 7 bases, and 11 bases lay in between. The germline gives CDR1 SGHDN, CDR2 FVKESK. The CDR3 loop reads CASSQQGVGTQYF. CDR3 coding DNA: TGTGCCAGCAGCCAACAGGGAGTGGGGACCCAGTACTTC.

The chain uses TRBV27 and TRBJ2-2; D uncertain. Trimming removed 3 bases from V and 7 bases from J, with 21 bases in between. The CDR3 covers 17 residues. CDR1 and CDR2 from the germline V gene are MNHEY and SMNVEV (reference sequence). In DNA, the CDR3 is TGTGCCAGCAGTTTTTTCTCCGGCAGAACTAATCGCGGGGAGCTGTTTTTT. This codes for CASSFFSGRTNRGELFF.

The chain carries TRBV7-9 and TRBJ2-7, with a weak D call TRBD2 (5 bases). Trimming took 10 bases from V and 6 from J, leaving 13 bases between them. This CDR3 is built from 11 residues. Germline V CDR1 and CDR2: SEHNR, FQNEAQ (reference sequence). The CDR3 region is CATDTRGEQYF. The CDR3, as DNA: TGTGCCACCGACACTCGGGGCGAGCAGTACTTC.

CDR3 amino acids: CASRGFSSGQPQHF. In DNA, the CDR3 is TGTGCCAGTAGGGGGTTTTCCAGCGGACAGCCCCAGCATTTT. This chain connects TRBV19 to TRBJ1-5; no firm D call. Between the trimmed V and J ends, which lost 6 bases and 7 bases, there was a span of 16 bases. Germline V gene sequence: CDR1 LNHDA, CDR2 SQIVND (reference sequence). The CDR3 is 14 amino acids.

This clonotype was seen ten or more times. The chain carries TRBV3-1 and TRBJ2-3; possible D gene TRBD2, 5 bases. From germline, CDR1 is LGHDT and CDR2 YNNKEL (reference sequence). This CDR3 spans 14 amino acids. Trimming stripped 1 base from V and 7 bases from J, with 12 bases between. In nucleotides, the CDR3 is TGTGCCAGCAGCCAAGGGATCCTCGGGAATACGCAGTATTTT. The encoded protein is CASSQGILGNTQYF.